This T cell receptor (beta chain) was profiled in a study of blood T cell repertoires in COVID-19. Across the study: Whether acute or convalescent, the COVID-19 samples came from the United States, Italy and Spain. T cells, B-cell-depleted T cells, or PBMCs provided the cDNA or gDNA that served as material.

Produced via immunoSEQ multiplex PCR; TCRdb's table is partial and in-frame only. The sample carries about 270,000 clones, around 89% recorded once. Everyone who took part was roughly 18 to 90 years old, and they came from about 23 US areas. Germline lookup yields CDR1 SGHNT and CDR2 YYREEE (reference sequence). The CDR3 extends over 13 amino acids. Trimming shortened V by 4 bases and J by 5 bases, and 13 bases separated the two germline ends. The sample was PBMCs or T cells enriched from blood (not recorded which). This TCR was sampled from a woman aged 40 to 50 with acute COVID-19. V and J are TRBV5-4 and TRBJ2-7, with D possibly matching TRBD2 (6 bases). The CDR3 sequence: CASSRAPGDEQYV. In nucleotides, the CDR3 is TGTGCCAGCAGCCGGGCCCCGGGAGACGAGCAGTACGTC.